Following are 30 T cell receptor beta chains from one sample sequenced in a study of human T cells and chemical hapten exposure. Each CDR3 protein is one row after TCRdb ran MiXCR on the RACE reads. The data show about 70,000 distinct CDR3 sequences, 9.5% to 12% seen once. Time point in this sample: pre-sensitization, week 0. Treatment denoted: therapeutic diphenylcyclopropenone sensitization with weekly scalp DPC. The source material was whole blood, sampled in connection with sensitization to the hapten diphenylcyclopropenone (DPC). These TCRs come from a woman aged 50 to 60 with alopecia areata. Some clones in this sample may be carry-over from other donors' samples.

This clonotype was counted between two and nine times. V is TRBV20-1 and J is TRBJ2-1, with TRBD2 matching over 8 bases. Germline V lookup: CDR1 DFQATT, CDR2 SNEGSKA (reference sequence). The junction had 8 bases not matched to a gene; V was cut back by 4 bases and J by 15 bases. This CDR3 is built from 11 residues. CDR3 sequence reads: CSATDQRERFF. The DNA of the CDR3 is TGCAGTGCTACCGACCAGCGGGAGAGGTTCTTC.

This clonotype has only a few counts. V usage is TRBV15 and J usage is TRBJ1-1; no clear D. Trimming shortened V by 5 bases and J by 0 bases, and 7 bases separated the two germline ends. Germline assignment: CDR1 LNHNV and CDR2 YYDKDF (reference sequence). This CDR3 has 13 residues. In nucleotides, the CDR3 is TGTGCCACCAGCGCGGGGTTGAACACTGAAGCTTTCTTT. Its translation is CATSAGLNTEAFF.

This clonotype was seen a handful of times. The rearrangement links TRBV20-1 to TRBJ1-1; a possible D gene is TRBD1 (6 bases). This CDR3 is 14 amino acids long. In germline, CDR1 is DFQATT, CDR2 SNEGSKA (reference sequence). The V end was cut by 4 bases, the J end by 0 bases, with 12 bases between. CDR3 residues: CSAMGGQMNTEAFF. The CDR3 coding sequence is TGCAGTGCTATGGGGGGGCAAATGAACACTGAAGCTTTCTTT.

This chain joins TRBV28 and TRBJ1-1; D is uncertain. This CDR3 is 12 amino acids long. Trimming pared 11 bases from V and 1 base from J, leaving 11 bases between. From germline, CDR1 is MDHEN and CDR2 SYDVKM. In nucleotides, the CDR3 is TGTGCCGCCACAGACCCGAACACTGAAGCTTTCTTT. Its protein product is CAATDPNTEAFF.

The sample holds many counts of this clonotype. CDR3 residues: CASSLGYRGGNEKLFF. The DNA for the CDR3 is TGTGCCAGCAGTTTGGGCTACAGGGGAGGTAATGAAAAACTGTTTTTT. The rearrangement uses TRBV28 and TRBJ1-4; 7 nucleotides line up with TRBD1. V lost 3 bases and J lost 4; bases outside the gene matches: 8. Looked up from germline, CDR1 is MDHEN and CDR2 is SYDVKM. This CDR3 is 16 amino acids long.

This clonotype has ten or more counts. The chain recombines TRBV20-1 with TRBJ1-1, with 9 bases aligning to TRBD1. With V trimmed by 4 bases and J by 4 bases, 1 base remained unmatched. The length of the CDR3 is 12 residues. Germline-derived CDR1 and CDR2 are DFQATT and SNEGSKA (reference sequence). The CDR3 region has the DNA TGCAGTGCTACGGACAGGGGCACTGAAGCTTTCTTT. Translation: CSATDRGTEAFF.

This clonotype was seen ten or more times. The DNA for the CDR3 is TGTGCCAGCAGCAGGACAGGGGGCCATGGGGCCAACGTCCTGACTTTC. Protein: CASSRTGGHGANVLTF. The V call is TRBV7-9, the J call TRBJ2-6, with 11 bases identical to TRBD1. This CDR3 has 16 amino acids. The J segment lost 3 bases and the V segment lost 5 bases, leaving 3 bases of the junction unmatched. From germline, CDR1 is SEHNR and CDR2 FQNEAQ (reference sequence).

This clonotype was detected many times. CDR3 region: CASRTGTSVGTEQYF. The CDR3 nucleotides read TGTGCCAGCAGGACCGGGACTAGCGTGGGTACCGAGCAGTACTTC. The chain combines TRBV6-1 with TRBJ2-7, with 10 bases identical to TRBD2. This CDR3 region has 15 residues. Germline V gene sequence: CDR1 MNHNS, CDR2 SASEGT. The junction had 11 bases not matched to a gene; V was cut back by 6 bases and J by 6 bases.

This clonotype was recorded at least ten times. The V call is TRBV12-3 or TRBV12-4, the J call TRBJ2-3, with 9 bases aligning to TRBD2. V lost 7 bases to trimming and J lost 4 bases; unmatched junction nucleotides: 9. This CDR3 comprises 15 residues. The CDR3 DNA reads as TGTGCCAGCAACCTTGTAGCGGGGGTACCAGATACGCAGTATTTT. Translating gives CASNLVAGVPDTQYF.

V and J are TRBV28 and TRBJ2-7; no clear D gene. Germline CDR1 reads MDHEN; CDR2 reads SYDVKM. This CDR3 comprises 14 residues. The ends were cut back, 6 bases at V and 4 bases at J, with 16 bases in the middle. As DNA, the CDR3 is TGTGCCAGCAGGGGCTTGGGAAGGGTTTACGAGCAGTACTTC. This gives the protein CASRGLGRVYEQYF.

This clonotype came up many times. This rearrangement joins TRBV5-1 to TRBJ1-2; D unclear. The CDR3 totals 16 residues. The V gene lost 1 base and the J gene lost 0 bases, with 13 bases spanning the gap. The germline gives CDR1 SGHRS, CDR2 YFSETQ. The CDR3 here is CASSLNKDAANYGYTF. In DNA form, the CDR3 reads TGCGCCAGCAGCTTGAATAAGGACGCAGCTAACTATGGCTACACCTTC.

This clonotype was seen at least ten times. This chain connects TRBV10-2 to TRBJ2-5; D might be TRBD2 (5 bases). The germline V and J ends were trimmed by 3 bases and 5 bases, with 10 bases remaining between them. Germline loops: CDR1 WSHSY, CDR2 SAAADI. This CDR3 is 13 amino acids long. CDR3 sequence: CASSDPSSETQYF. For the CDR3, the DNA is TGCGCCAGCAGTGACCCTAGCAGCGAGACCCAGTACTTC.

This clonotype was observed at least ten times. The V and J genes are TRBV9 and TRBJ2-2, with D hard to call. The germline V gene has CDR1 SGDLS and CDR2 YYNGEE. CDR3 length equals 16 residues. Between the trimmed V and J ends, which lost 2 bases and 3 bases, there was a span of 14 bases. CDR3 DNA: TGTGCCAGCAGCGTCGCCGCTCTTGGGGACACCGGGGAGCTGTTTTTT. Amino acids: CASSVAALGDTGELFF.

CDR3 coding DNA: TGTGCCAGCAGTTACACGGTTGTTGGGGAGACCCAGTACTTC. Its translation is CASSYTVVGETQYF. The chain uses TRBV6-6 and TRBJ2-5; D is unresolved. Germline V gene sequence: CDR1 MNHNY, CDR2 SVGAGI (reference sequence). The CDR3 contains 14 residues. Trimming pared 2 bases from V and 5 bases from J, leaving 12 bases between.

This clonotype has just a few counts. V usage is TRBV20-1 and J usage is TRBJ2-7, with TRBD2 as a possible D gene (7 bases). V lost 5 bases to trimming and J lost 4 bases, with 21 bases between them. Germline V gene sequence: CDR1 DFQATT, CDR2 SNEGSKA (reference sequence). CDR3 length: 15 residues. The CDR3 here is CSAGGGTPQGYEQYF. The DNA for the CDR3 is TGCAGTGCTGGGGGGGGGACACCACAAGGGTACGAGCAGTACTTC.

The chain links TRBV9 to TRBJ2-2; D remains unclear. The germline V gene encodes CDR1 SGDLS and CDR2 YYNGEE. CDR3 length: 13 residues. V was trimmed by 0 bases and J by 13 bases, leaving 13 bases between them. CDR3 sequence reads: CASSVVQSSALFF. Written as DNA, the CDR3 is TGTGCCAGCAGCGTAGTACAGTCCAGCGCGCTGTTTTTT.

V is TRBV28 and J is TRBJ2-7; 10 bases map to TRBD2. CDR1 and CDR2 (germline): MDHEN, SYDVKM. The J segment lost 1 base and the V segment lost 6 bases, leaving 6 bases of the junction unmatched. This CDR3 has 15 residues. In DNA, the CDR3 is TGTGCCAGCAGGTCTTCAGCGGGAGGGTCCTACGAGCAGTACTTC. It translates to CASRSSAGGSYEQYF.

This clonotype appeared a few times. The chain recombines TRBV5-1 with TRBJ1-2; weak D call: TRBD1 (6 bases). This CDR3 has 13 amino acids. Trimming removed 5 bases at V and 4 bases at J, with 12 bases between. Germline V gene data show CDR1 as SGHRS and CDR2 as YFSETQ. The CDR3 sequence is CASSFGQSYGYTF. The CDR3 nucleotides are TGCGCCAGCAGTTTCGGACAGAGCTATGGCTACACCTTC.

This clonotype was seen repeatedly, ten times or more. Here the CDR3 reads CASRATSGNNEQFF. Written as DNA, the CDR3 is TGTGCCAGCAGGGCGACTAGCGGCAACAATGAGCAGTTCTTC. The V and J genes are TRBV2 and TRBJ2-1; 9 bases fit TRBD2. Germline lookup yields CDR1 SNHLY and CDR2 FYNNEI. The CDR3 contains 14 residues. V was clipped by 6 bases and J by 5 bases; unmatched bases: 5.

This chain joins TRBV5-5 and TRBJ1-2; 9 bases match TRBD1. There are 17 residues in the CDR3. With 0 bases clipped from V and 6 bases from J, the junction kept 12 bases outside the gene matches. Germline values: CDR1 SGHKS, CDR2 YYEKEE (reference sequence). CDR3 region: CASSLALSTGGRDGYTF. CDR3 DNA: TGTGCCAGCAGCTTGGCCCTGTCGACAGGGGGAAGAGATGGCTACACCTTC.

This chain connects TRBV15 to TRBJ2-3; tentatively, D is TRBD1 or TRBD2 (5 bases each). Germline assignment: CDR1 LNHNV and CDR2 YYDKDF (reference sequence). V lost 6 bases and J 6 bases, leaving 19 bases between the germline ends. This CDR3 has 15 amino acids. The CDR3 bases are TGTGCCACCAGTAACGGGCCCGGGACGGGGGATACGCAGTATTTT. Its protein is CATSNGPGTGDTQYF. Looking up the rest from reference TRBV15 and TRBJ2-3 gives the full variable domain: DAMVIQNPRYQVTQFGKPVTLSCSQTLNHNVMYWYQQKSSQAPKLLFHYYDKDFNNEADTPDNFQSRRPNTSFCFLDIRSPGLGDTAMYLCATSNGPGTGDTQYFGPGTRLTVL.

There are many counts of this clonotype. V and J are TRBV7-2 and TRBJ2-1; either TRBD1 or TRBD2 may fit D (6 bases each). CDR3 length: 15 residues. The germline V and J ends were trimmed by 2 bases and 4 bases, with 12 bases remaining between them. Looked up from germline, CDR1 is SGHTA and CDR2 is FQGNSA. The DNA for the CDR3 is TGTGCCAGCAGCTTAAGTGGGGGGCGTTACAATGAGCAGTTCTTC. It codes for CASSLSGGRYNEQFF.

A few counts support this clonotype. This rearrangement joins TRBV6-6 to TRBJ2-7; D is uncertain. The length of the CDR3 is 15 residues. The V and J ends lost 5 bases and 2 bases respectively, with 16 bases between them. Germline V gene lookup returns CDR1 MNHNY and CDR2 SVGAGI (reference sequence). The CDR3 sequence: CASSHYMEGAYEQYF. As DNA, the CDR3 is TGTGCCAGCAGTCACTACATGGAAGGAGCCTACGAGCAGTACTTC.

In its sample, this clonotype was seen many times. V usage is TRBV29-1 and J usage is TRBJ1-5, with 8 bases fitting TRBD1. After removal of 4 bases from V and 8 bases from J, the junction contained 4 bases not matched to a gene. Germline V gene sequence: CDR1 SQVTM, CDR2 ANQGSEA. The CDR3 totals 12 residues. CDR3 DNA: TGCAGCGTTGGACAGGGGTCGAAGCCCCAGCATTTT. Translated: CSVGQGSKPQHF. Using reference TRBV29-1 and TRBJ1-5 for the parts outside the CDR3, the full variable domain is SAVISQKPSRDICQRGTSLTIQCQVDSQVTMMFWYRQQPGQSLTLIATANQGSEATYESGFVIDKFPISRPNLTFSTLTVSNMSPEDSSIYLCSVGQGSKPQHFGDGTRLSIL.

This clonotype was seen ten or more times. The V gene is TRBV7-2, the J gene TRBJ2-1; D is perhaps TRBD2 (6 bases). V was shortened by 5 bases and J by 6 bases, with 14 bases between the two germline ends. The CDR3 spans 14 residues. Per the germline V gene, CDR1 is SGHTA and CDR2 is FQGNSA. The CDR3 nucleotides read TGTGCCAGCAGCGCACGGGGGTCTAGCAATGAGCAGTTCTTC. It yields the protein CASSARGSSNEQFF.

This clonotype occurred a few times. The V gene is TRBV12-3 or TRBV12-4, the J gene TRBJ1-1; tentative D call: TRBD1 (6 bases). The CDR3 loop spans 14 amino acids. Trimming shortened V by 5 bases and J by 4 bases, and 14 bases separated the two germline ends. The CDR3 is CASSEQGGGTEAFF. DNA for the CDR3: TGTGCCAGCAGTGAACAGGGCGGTGGCACTGAAGCTTTCTTT.

The table lists this clonotype with many counts. The gene calls are TRBV6-6 and TRBJ1-1, with D possibly TRBD1 on 6 matching bases. CDR1 and CDR2 (germline): MNHNY, SVGAGI (reference sequence). The CDR3 spans 13 residues. Trimming shortened V by 10 bases and J by 1 base, and 13 bases separated the two germline ends. The DNA of the CDR3 is TGTGCCACCGCGGAGGGACAGAACACTGAAGCTTTCTTT. Its protein product is CATAEGQNTEAFF.

This clonotype was counted only a few times. The chain joins TRBV2 to TRBJ1-6; D is unclear. V shed 8 bases and J shed 9 bases, with 17 bases lying between them. CDR3 length: 14 residues. CDR1 SNHLY and CDR2 FYNNEI come from the germline V gene. The CDR3 loop is CASLSNAEGSPLHF. The CDR3 coding sequence is TGTGCCAGCCTAAGTAACGCGGAAGGTTCACCCCTCCACTTT.

This clonotype has a handful of counts. The V gene is TRBV5-1, the J gene TRBJ2-3; a possible D gene is TRBD2 (6 bases). This CDR3 is 14 amino acids long. Per germline, CDR1 SGHRS and CDR2 YFSETQ. With 6 bases removed from V and 2 bases from J, the gap between germline ends came to 13 bases. The CDR3 here is CASIRDSTTDTQYF. DNA of the CDR3: TGCGCCAGCATCCGGGACTCAACCACAGATACGCAGTATTTT.

The chain combines TRBV10-3 with TRBJ1-2; no clear D. The CDR3 sequence is 12 residues long. Trimming took off 4 bases at V and 2 bases at J, with 5 bases between the two ends. Germline V gene lookup returns CDR1 ENHRY and CDR2 SYGVKD. In nucleotides, the CDR3 is TGTGCCATCAGTGGGACCAACTATGGCTACACCTTC. Its protein product is CAISGTNYGYTF.